Below, 10 T cell receptor beta chains from the same sample are listed, as sequenced in a study of blood T cell repertoires in COVID-19. Libraries were prepared by immunoSEQ multiplex PCR; TCRdb keeps only in-frame clonotypes and omits some of them. The sample includes around 290,000 clones, roughly 92% of them seen just once. The sequenced sample was peripheral blood. These TCRs come from a woman aged 25 to 45 with COVID-19, enrolled during active disease.

The rearrangement uses TRBV7-6 and TRBJ1-3, with D possibly matching TRBD1 (5 bases). Germline V gene data show CDR1 as SGHVS and CDR2 as FNYEAQ. The CDR3 runs to 17 residues. V gave up 1 base and J gave up 0 bases, with 13 bases separating them. This CDR3 is CASSLGGGASSGNTIYF. Here the CDR3 DNA reads TGTGCCAGCAGCTTAGGTGGAGGGGCGAGCTCTGGAAACACCATATATTTT.

The V call is TRBV9, the J call TRBJ2-7; TRBD2 matches at 12 bases. Looked up from germline, CDR1 is SGDLS and CDR2 is YYNGEE. Trimming took 3 bases from V and 2 from J; bases not matched to a gene: 9. The CDR3 runs to 17 residues. As DNA, the CDR3 is TGTGCCAGCAGCGGCGAGAAGACTAGCGGGAGTCCCTACGAGCAGTACTTC. Translating it yields CASSGEKTSGSPYEQYF.

The CDR3 spells CASSPRGIRITGELFF. Here the CDR3 DNA reads TGTGCCAGCAGCCCTAGGGGAATACGGATCACCGGGGAGCTGTTTTTT. The rearrangement joins TRBV4-2 to TRBJ2-2; TRBD1 is a possible D gene (5 bases). The germline V and J ends were trimmed by 4 bases and 4 bases, with 16 bases remaining between them. Germline values: CDR1 LGHNA, CDR2 YNFKEQ. The CDR3 has 16 residues.

This clone turned up a few times. The V call is TRBV7-8, the J call TRBJ2-7; TRBD1 agrees at 7 bases. V lost 6 bases and J lost 4; bases outside the gene matches: 18. This CDR3 spans 17 amino acids. CDR1 and CDR2 from the germline V gene are SGHVS and FQNEAQ. The CDR3 is CASRPETPGTAGYEQYF. DNA for the CDR3: TGTGCCAGCAGACCAGAAACCCCCGGGACAGCCGGATACGAGCAGTACTTC.

V and J are TRBV2 and TRBJ1-1; D remains unclear. The CDR3 runs to 14 residues. From germline, CDR1 is SNHLY and CDR2 FYNNEI. Trimming shortened V by 1 base and J by 5 bases, and 11 bases separated the two germline ends. The DNA for the CDR3 is TGTGCCAGCAGTGAAGGGGCAGGTTGGACTGAAGCTTTCTTT. Its protein is CASSEGAGWTEAFF.

The V and J genes are TRBV5-4 and TRBJ2-7; D gene ambiguous. Germline assignment: CDR1 SGHNT and CDR2 YYREEE (reference sequence). The CDR3 totals 14 residues. Trimming removed 3 bases at V and 1 base at J, with 11 bases between. CDR3 amino acids: CASSSTALSYEQYF. The CDR3 nucleotides are TGTGCCAGCAGCTCTACAGCCCTTTCCTACGAGCAGTACTTC.

This chain connects TRBV27 to TRBJ1-1, with D maybe TRBD1 (5 bases). The CDR3 runs to 12 residues. The V gene's germline CDR1 is MNHEY and CDR2 SMNVEV (reference sequence). V lost 6 bases and J lost 7, with 12 bases in between. In DNA form, the CDR3 reads TGTGCCAGCAGATTTACAGGACATGAAGCTTTCTTT. Its protein is CASRFTGHEAFF.

This clone was recorded only once. The chain combines TRBV7-9 with TRBJ2-5, with 7 bases matching TRBD2. J gave up 7 bases and V 1 base, and 12 bases lay outside the gene matches. CDR3 length: 16 amino acids. Germline V lookup: CDR1 SEHNR, CDR2 FQNEAQ (reference sequence). In DNA, the CDR3 is TGTGCCAGCAGCTTAGACGGGGCTAGCGGCCCTCGGACCCAGTACTTC. It encodes CASSLDGASGPRTQYF.

This chain connects TRBV15 to TRBJ2-2; possible D gene TRBD1, 5 bases. The CDR3 runs 17 residues. From germline, CDR1 is LNHNV and CDR2 YYDKDF (reference sequence). V lost 0 bases to trimming and J lost 5 bases, with 16 bases between them. The CDR3 nucleotides read TGTGCCACCAGCAGAGATCGGCTGGCAGGGTTGACCGGGGAGCTGTTTTTT. Residues: CATSRDRLAGLTGELFF. The variable domain in full, with the rest retrieved from reference TRBV15 and TRBJ2-2, is DAMVIQNPRYQVTQFGKPVTLSCSQTLNHNVMYWYQQKSSQAPKLLFHYYDKDFNNEADTPDNFQSRRPNTSFCFLDIRSPGLGDTAMYLCATSRDRLAGLTGELFFGEGSRLTVL.

The chain has TRBV25-1 and TRBJ2-7, with a weak D call TRBD2 (5 bases). The CDR3 covers 12 residues. CDR1 and CDR2 from the germline V gene are MGHDK and SYGVNS. V was clipped by 3 bases and J by 3 bases, with 6 bases between them. The CDR3 protein is CASSEGDYEQYF. The DNA of the CDR3 is TGTGCCAGCAGTGAGGGAGACTACGAGCAGTACTTC.